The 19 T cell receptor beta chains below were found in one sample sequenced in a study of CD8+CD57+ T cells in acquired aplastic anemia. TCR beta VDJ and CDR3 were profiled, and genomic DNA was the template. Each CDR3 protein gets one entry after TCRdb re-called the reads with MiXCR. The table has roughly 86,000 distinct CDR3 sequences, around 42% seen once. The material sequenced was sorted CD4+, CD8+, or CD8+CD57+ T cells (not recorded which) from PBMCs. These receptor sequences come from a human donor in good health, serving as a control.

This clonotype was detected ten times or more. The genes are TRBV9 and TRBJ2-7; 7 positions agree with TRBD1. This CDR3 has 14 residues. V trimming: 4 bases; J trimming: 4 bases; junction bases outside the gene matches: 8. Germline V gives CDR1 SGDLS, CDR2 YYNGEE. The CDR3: CASSPPTGSYEQYF. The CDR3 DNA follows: TGTGCCAGCAGCCCCCCGACAGGGAGTTACGAGCAGTACTTC.

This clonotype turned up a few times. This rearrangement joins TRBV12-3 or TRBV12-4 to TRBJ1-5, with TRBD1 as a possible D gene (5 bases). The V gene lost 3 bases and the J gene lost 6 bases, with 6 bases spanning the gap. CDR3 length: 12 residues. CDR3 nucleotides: TGTGCCAGCAGTTTGGGGCCTCAGCCCCAGCATTTT. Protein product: CASSLGPQPQHF.

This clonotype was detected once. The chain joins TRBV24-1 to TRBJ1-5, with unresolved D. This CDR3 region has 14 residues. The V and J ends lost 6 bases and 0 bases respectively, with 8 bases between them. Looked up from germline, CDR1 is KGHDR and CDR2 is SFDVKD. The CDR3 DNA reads TGTGCCACCAGTTTTCCGGATAGCAATCAGCCCCAGCATTTT. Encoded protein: CATSFPDSNQPQHF.

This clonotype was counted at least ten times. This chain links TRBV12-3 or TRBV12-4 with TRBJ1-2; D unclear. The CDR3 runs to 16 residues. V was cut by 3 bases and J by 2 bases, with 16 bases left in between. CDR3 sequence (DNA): TGTGCCAGCAGTTTCTCAGAGCGGACCGCAAACTATGGCTACACCTTC. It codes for CASSFSERTANYGYTF.

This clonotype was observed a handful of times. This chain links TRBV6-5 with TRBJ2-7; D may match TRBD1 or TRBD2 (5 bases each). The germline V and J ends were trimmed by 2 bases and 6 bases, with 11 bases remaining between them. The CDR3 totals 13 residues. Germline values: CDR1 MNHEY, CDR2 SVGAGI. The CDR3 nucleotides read TGTGCCAGCAGTTACCGGGACCCTGGCGAGCAGTACTTC. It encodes CASSYRDPGEQYF.

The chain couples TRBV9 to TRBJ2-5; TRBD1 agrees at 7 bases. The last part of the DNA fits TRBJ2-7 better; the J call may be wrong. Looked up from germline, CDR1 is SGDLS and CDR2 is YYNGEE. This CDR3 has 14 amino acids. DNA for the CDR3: TGTGCCAGCAGCTTAGGGGGACAGTCCTACGAGCAGTACTTC. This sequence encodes CASSLGGQSYEQYF.

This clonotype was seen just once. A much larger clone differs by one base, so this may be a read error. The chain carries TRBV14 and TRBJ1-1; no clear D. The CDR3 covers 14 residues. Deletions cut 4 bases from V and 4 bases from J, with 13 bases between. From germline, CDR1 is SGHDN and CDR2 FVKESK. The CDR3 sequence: CASSLAGVSTEAFF. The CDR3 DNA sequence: TGTGCCAGCAGCCTAGCCGGAGTGAGCACTGAAGCTTTCTTT.

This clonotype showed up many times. CDR3 nucleotide sequence: TGCGCCAGCAGTGAGAGAGAGACCCAGTACTTC. Protein: CASSERETQYF. The chain carries TRBV10-2 and TRBJ2-5; D remains unclear. This CDR3 spans 11 amino acids. CDR1 is WSHSY, CDR2 SAAADI, per germline. The V end was cut by 2 bases, the J end by 4 bases, with 2 bases between.

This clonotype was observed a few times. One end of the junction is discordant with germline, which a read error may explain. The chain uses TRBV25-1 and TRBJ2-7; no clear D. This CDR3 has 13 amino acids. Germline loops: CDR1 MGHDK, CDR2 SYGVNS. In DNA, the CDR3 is TGTGCCTACACCACGGGTAGCTCCCACGAGCAGTACTTC. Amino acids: CAYTTGSSHEQYF.

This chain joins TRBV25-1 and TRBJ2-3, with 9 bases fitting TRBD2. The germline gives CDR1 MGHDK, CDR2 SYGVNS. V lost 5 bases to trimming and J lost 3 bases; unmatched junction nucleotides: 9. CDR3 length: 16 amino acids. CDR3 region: CASSLAAGGQTDTQYF. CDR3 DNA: TGTGCCAGCAGTTTAGCGGCGGGGGGGCAGACAGATACGCAGTATTTT.

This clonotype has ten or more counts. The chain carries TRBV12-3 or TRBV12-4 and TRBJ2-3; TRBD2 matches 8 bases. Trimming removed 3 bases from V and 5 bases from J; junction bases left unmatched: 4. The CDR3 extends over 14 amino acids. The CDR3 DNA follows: TGTGCCAGCAGTTTGAAAGCGGGGGAAGATACGCAGTATTTT. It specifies CASSLKAGEDTQYF.

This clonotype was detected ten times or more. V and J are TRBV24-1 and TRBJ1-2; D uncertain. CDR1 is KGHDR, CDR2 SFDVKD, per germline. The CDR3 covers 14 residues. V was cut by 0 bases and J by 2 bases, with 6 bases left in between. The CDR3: CATSDLGQNYGYTF. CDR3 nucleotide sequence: TGTGCCACCAGTGATTTGGGGCAGAACTATGGCTACACCTTC.

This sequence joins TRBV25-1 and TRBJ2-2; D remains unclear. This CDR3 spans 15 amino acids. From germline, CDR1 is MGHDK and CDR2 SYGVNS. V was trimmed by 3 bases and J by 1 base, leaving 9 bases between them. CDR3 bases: TGTGCCAGCAGTGAGACCCGGCAGAACACCGGGGAGCTGTTTTTT. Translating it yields CASSETRQNTGELFF.

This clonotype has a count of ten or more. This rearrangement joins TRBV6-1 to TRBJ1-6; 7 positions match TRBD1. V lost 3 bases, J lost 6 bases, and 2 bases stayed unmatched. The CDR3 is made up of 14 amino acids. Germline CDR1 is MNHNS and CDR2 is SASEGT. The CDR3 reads CASSEGQSNSPLHF. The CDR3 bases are TGTGCCAGCAGTGAGGGACAGTCTAATTCACCCCTCCACTTT.

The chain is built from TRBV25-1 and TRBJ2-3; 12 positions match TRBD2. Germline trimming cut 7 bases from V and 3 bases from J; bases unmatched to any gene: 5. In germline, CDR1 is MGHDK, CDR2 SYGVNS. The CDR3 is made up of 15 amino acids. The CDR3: CASTLAGGATDTQYF. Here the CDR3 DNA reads TGTGCCAGCACCCTAGCGGGGGGGGCGACAGATACGCAGTATTTT. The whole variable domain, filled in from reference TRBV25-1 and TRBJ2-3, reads EADIYQTPRYLVIGTGKKITLECSQTMGHDKMYWYQQDPGMELHLIHYSYGVNSTEKGDLSSESTVSRIRTEHFPLTLESARPSHTSQYLCASTLAGGATDTQYFGPGTRLTVL.

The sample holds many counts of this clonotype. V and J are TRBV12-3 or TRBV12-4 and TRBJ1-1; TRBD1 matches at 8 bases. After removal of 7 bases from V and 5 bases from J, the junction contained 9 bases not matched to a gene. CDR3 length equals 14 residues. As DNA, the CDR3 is TGTGCCAGCACCCTAAGACAGGGGAGAACTGAAGCTTTCTTT. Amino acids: CASTLRQGRTEAFF.

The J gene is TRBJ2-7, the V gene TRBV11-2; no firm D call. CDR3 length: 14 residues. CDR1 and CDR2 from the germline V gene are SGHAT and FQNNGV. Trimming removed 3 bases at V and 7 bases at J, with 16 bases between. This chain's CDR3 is CASSFKGGRLEQYF. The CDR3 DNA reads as TGTGCCAGCAGCTTCAAGGGTGGACGGCTTGAGCAGTACTTC.

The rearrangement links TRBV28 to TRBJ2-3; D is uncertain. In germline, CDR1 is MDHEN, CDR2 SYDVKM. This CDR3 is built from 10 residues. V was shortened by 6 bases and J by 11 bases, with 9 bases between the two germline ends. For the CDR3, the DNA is TGTGCCAGCAGCATGGGTGAGCAGTATTTT. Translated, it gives CASSMGEQYF.

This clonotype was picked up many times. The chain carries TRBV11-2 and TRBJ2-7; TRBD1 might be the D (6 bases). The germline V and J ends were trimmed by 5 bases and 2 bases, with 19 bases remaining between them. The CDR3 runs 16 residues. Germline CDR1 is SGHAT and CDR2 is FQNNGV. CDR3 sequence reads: CASSPTGTPGAYEQYF. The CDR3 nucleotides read TGTGCCAGCAGCCCAACAGGGACCCCGGGCGCCTACGAGCAGTACTTC.